This TCR beta chain was sequenced during a study of technical replicates of blood from a few donors. Libraries were prepared by immunoSEQ multiplex PCR; TCRdb keeps only in-frame clonotypes and omits some of them. Among tens of thousands of clones listed, 85% to 95% were seen once. Germline CDR1 and CDR2: SQVTM and ANQGSEA. Trimming cost V 0 bases and J 4 bases; bases outside gene matches: 1. CDR3 size: 14 residues. This chain joins TRBV29-1 and TRBJ2-3, with 10 bases aligning to TRBD1. The sample taken for sequencing was T cells isolated from PBMCs. The sequence derives from a human donor in good health. The CDR3, as DNA: TGCAGCGTTGAAGAAGGACAGGGGGCAGATACGCAGTATTTT. Amino acid sequence: CSVEEGQGADTQYF.